This T cell receptor (beta chain) derives from a study of T cell changes during pregnancy in multiple sclerosis. V gave up 11 bases and J gave up 11 bases; unmatched junction bases: 11. This CDR3 region has 12 residues. Germline CDR1 reads LNHDA; CDR2 reads SQIVND (reference sequence). This table comes from immunoSEQ multiplex PCR, and its TCRdb copy is limited to in-frame clones, with some not included. Counted here are around 69,000 clones, around 94% occurring once; the ten biggest clones make up around 2%. Sequences were derived from peripheral blood, sampled in the third trimester of pregnancy. The V gene is TRBV19, the J gene TRBJ1-3; TRBD1 aligns across 8 bases. The clonotype comes from a female donor in good health, enrolled as a control in a pregnancy study. DNA for the CDR3: TGTGCCTCGAAGCAGGGGGCGGACTCCATATATTTT. Encoded protein: CASKQGADSIYF.